A selection of T cell receptor beta chains follows, all from one sample in a study of post-analysis software for immune sequencing data. One entry per CDR3 protein results from TCRdb running MiXCR on the PCR reads. This table holds roughly 540,000 distinct CDR3 sequences, 34% found once. The sequencing input was blood. Receptor source: a girl between 2 and 17 years old with multiple sclerosis. The CDR3 runs from the conserved cysteine through the conserved F or W. D genes are given only for firm matches. A row's size may be missing; if present it is once, few, many or a size class.

size	V	length	J	D	CDR3	DNA
few	TRBV6-5	15	TRBJ1-6	TRBD1	CASRTGQGLGSPLHF	TGTGCCAGCAGAACGGGACAGGGTTTGGGCTCACCCCTCCACTTT
-	TRBV20-1	13	TRBJ2-5	TRBD2	CSASDGGGETQYF	TGCAGTGCTAGTGACGGGGGGGGCGAGACCCAGTACTTC
-	TRBV12-3/TRBV12-4	13	TRBJ2-1	-	CASSPQVLNEQFF	TGTGCCAGCAGCCCCCAGGTCCTCAATGAGCAGTTCTTC
-	TRBV5-1	18	TRBJ1-6	-	CASSLVTRGSSYNSPLHF	TGCGCCAGCAGCTTGGTGACCCGGGGGAGCTCCTATAATTCACCCCTCCACTTT
-	TRBV20-1	14	TRBJ2-7	-	CSPYPDSLTCEQYF	TGCAGTCCATACCCGGACAGTCTAACCTGCGAGCAGTACTTC
-	TRBV7-9	16	TRBJ1-2	-	CASSLWGTPGNYGYTF	TGTGCCAGCAGCCTTTGGGGCACGCCTGGAAACTATGGCTACACCTTC
few	TRBV4-1	13	TRBJ2-1	-	CATMDSFYNEQFF	TGCGCCACCATGGACAGTTTCTACAATGAGCAGTTCTTC
-	TRBV5-1	15	TRBJ2-4	TRBD2	CASSLAPSGKNIQYF	TGCGCCAGCAGCTTGGCCCCTAGCGGAAAAAACATTCAGTACTTC
few	TRBV6-5	14	TRBJ2-5	TRBD2	CASRQAGGRETQYF	TGTGCCAGCAGGCAAGCGGGGGGCCGGGAGACCCAGTACTTC
-	TRBV10-3	18	TRBJ2-5	TRBD1	CAISEKPPNRGSQETQYF	TGTGCCATCAGTGAAAAACCGCCGAACAGGGGGTCCCAAGAGACCCAGTACTTC
few	TRBV2	16	TRBJ2-5	TRBD2	CASSEGGSGGQETQYF	TGTGCCAGCAGTGAAGGGGGTAGCGGGGGCCAAGAGACCCAGTACTTC
-	TRBV20-1	20	TRBJ1-2	TRBD1	CSARERGFARDRGEYYGYTF	TGCAGTGCTAGAGAAAGGGGATTCGCCCGGGACAGGGGCGAGTACTATGGCTACACCTTC
-	TRBV10-3	13	TRBJ2-4	-	CAISEGGSGIQYF	TGTGCCATCAGTGAAGGAGGCTCGGGCATTCAGTACTTC
few	TRBV5-1	16	TRBJ2-3	-	CASSLFPGGSTDTQYF	TGCGCCAGCAGCTTATTCCCCGGGGGAAGCACAGATACGCAGTATTTT
-	TRBV27	14	TRBJ1-1	-	CASSLSARNTEAFF	TGTGCCAGCAGTTTATCGGCCAGAAACACTGAAGCTTTCTTT
few	TRBV20-1	19	TRBJ2-1	-	CSAISTRQERDWKYNEQFF	TGCAGTGCTATATCAACCCGGCAGGAAAGGGATTGGAAGTACAATGAGCAGTTCTTC
-	TRBV7-9	17	TRBJ2-1	TRBD2	CASSLGLAGVPQETQFF	TGTGCCAGCAGCTTAGGCCTAGCGGGGGTACCCCAAGAGACCCAGTTCTTC
once	TRBV2	18	TRBJ2-3	TRBD2	CASTLSIRAGGRGDTQYF	TGTGCCAGCACCCTATCGATCCGGGCGGGGGGCCGGGGAGATACGCAGTATTTT
many	TRBV4-1	17	TRBJ2-1	TRBD1	CASSQAFGQGANNEQFF	TGCGCCAGCAGCCAAGCCTTTGGACAGGGGGCGAACAATGAGCAGTTCTTC
-	TRBV6-1	21	TRBJ1-5	TRBD1	CASSPHLDPDPRQGTQLAQHF	TGTGCCAGCAGCCCCCATCTTGATCCGGACCCCAGACAGGGGACACAACTGGCCCAGCATTTT
-	TRBV4-1	16	TRBJ2-3	TRBD2	CASSQEGQGLTDTQYF	TGCGCCAGCAGCCAAGAGGGTCAGGGACTAACAGATACGCAGTATTTT
-	TRBV6-2/TRBV6-3	14	TRBJ1-5	-	CASSYWDSNQPQHF	TGTGCCAGCAGTTACTGGGATAGCAATCAGCCCCAGCATTTT
-	TRBV2	14	TRBJ2-3	-	CTSNPGPRTDMQYF	TGTACCAGCAATCCGGGGCCCCGGACAGATATGCAGTATTTT
-	TRBV25-1	19	TRBJ1-2	TRBD1	CASSPPPGGQGGGNYGYTF	TGTGCCAGCAGCCCCCCTCCGGGGGGACAGGGTGGGGGAAACTATGGCTACACCTTC
few	TRBV6-2/TRBV6-3	14	TRBJ1-2	-	CASSYGAANYGYTF	TGTGCCAGCAGTTACGGGGCAGCTAACTATGGCTACACCTTC
-	TRBV28	18	TRBJ1-4	TRBD1	CASSPFRDRVGTNEKLFF	TGTGCCAGCAGTCCCTTCCGGGACAGGGTAGGGACTAATGAAAAACTGTTTTTT
few	TRBV4-1	12	TRBJ2-5	-	CASSQDFATQYF	TGCGCCAGCAGCCAAGATTTTGCGACCCAGTACTTC
-	TRBV18	17	TRBJ2-4	TRBD2	CASSGTSGGLAKNIQYF	TGTGCCAGCTCAGGGACTAGCGGGGGCCTAGCCAAAAACATTCAGTACTTC
-	TRBV11-2	17	TRBJ2-1	-	CASRGIAVRSSYNEQFF	TGTGCCAGCAGAGGGATAGCGGTAAGGAGCTCCTACAATGAGCAGTTCTTC
once	TRBV12-3/TRBV12-4	15	TRBJ2-3	-	CASSFGSLGADAQYF	TGCGCCAGCAGTTTCGGCTCATTGGGGGCAGATGCGCAGTATTTT
many	TRBV11-2	12	TRBJ2-7	-	CASSPGYYEQYF	TGTGCCAGCAGCCCTGGTTACTACGAGCAGTACTTC
few	TRBV21-1	18	TRBJ2-6	-	CASSKPRDRLSGANVLTF	TGTGCCAGCAGCAAGCCCCGGGACAGGCTTTCTGGGGCCAACGTCCTGACTTTC
-	TRBV6-6	14	TRBJ1-1	-	CASSYIGDGTEAFF	TGTGCCAGCAGTTACATAGGGGATGGAACTGAAGCTTTCTTT
-	TRBV20-1	16	TRBJ2-7	-	CSARDARIRRSYEQYF	TGCAGTGCTAGGGACGCCAGGATTAGGAGATCCTACGAGCAGTACTTC
few	TRBV4-1	16	TRBJ2-5	TRBD2	CASSQAGGGGRETQYF	TGCGCCAGCAGCCAAGCAGGCGGGGGGGGTCGGGAGACCCAGTACTTC
few	TRBV7-3	14	TRBJ1-2	-	CASRSGPQAYGYTF	TGTGCCAGCCGAAGCGGGCCCCAAGCCTATGGCTACACCTTC
-	TRBV20-1	14	TRBJ1-1	TRBD1	CSAQGEYVNTEAFF	TGCAGTGCCCAGGGGGAGTATGTGAACACTGAAGCTTTCTTT
-	TRBV5-4	14	TRBJ2-5	-	CASSFPSRQETQYF	TGTGCCAGCAGCTTCCCTAGCCGCCAAGAGACCCAGTACTTC
few	TRBV12-3/TRBV12-4	17	TRBJ1-5	-	CASSLGTGAYSNQPQHF	TGTGCCAGCAGTTTGGGAACAGGAGCCTATAGCAATCAGCCCCAGCATTTT
-	TRBV20-1	16	TRBJ2-1	-	CSARDPGLHGYNEQFF	TGCAGTGCTAGAGATCCGGGGCTACATGGGTACAATGAGCAGTTCTTC
-	TRBV27	18	TRBJ2-5	-	CASSTTLRARRNKETQYF	TGTGCCAGCAGTACTACTCTCCGGGCCCGGAGGAATAAGGAGACCCAGTACTTC
-	TRBV5-1	19	TRBJ2-1	TRBD2	CACSRTRIGGTPSYNEQFF	TGCGCCTGCAGCCGGACTAGGATCGGCGGGACTCCCAGCTACAATGAGCAGTTCTTC
-	TRBV20-1	15	TRBJ2-7	TRBD1	CSARRDRGIKYEQYF	TGCAGTGCTAGGAGGGACAGGGGAATCAAGTACGAGCAGTACTTC
-	TRBV5-1	14	TRBJ2-7	-	CASSLVDSSYEQYF	TGCGCCAGCAGCTTGGTCGACAGCTCCTACGAGCAGTACTTC
-	TRBV28	15	TRBJ1-5	-	CASSRDLSSNQPQHF	TGTGCCAGCAGCCGGGACCTATCAAGCAATCAGCCCCAGCATTTT
few	TRBV7-8	15	TRBJ2-4	TRBD1	CASSNPKGGRNIQYF	TGTGCCAGCAGCAATCCTAAAGGGGGCCGGAACATTCAGTACTTC
-	TRBV12-3/TRBV12-4	15	TRBJ1-1	-	CASTQTLGRNTEAFF	TGTGCCAGCACCCAGACCCTTGGGCGCAACACTGAAGCTTTCTTT
-	TRBV9	15	TRBJ1-2	-	CASSVENGANYGYTF	TGTGCCAGCAGCGTAGAAAATGGAGCTAACTATGGCTACACCTTC
-	TRBV4-1	15	TRBJ1-1	TRBD1	CASSQPVTGRPLAFF	TGCGCCAGCAGCCAACCGGTGACAGGGAGGCCGTTGGCTTTCTTT
-	TRBV12-3/TRBV12-4	12	TRBJ2-5	-	CASSFDREAQYF	TGTGCCAGCAGTTTCGACAGGGAGGCCCAGTACTTC
-	TRBV6-1	14	TRBJ1-3	-	CASSERTAGNTIYF	TGTGCCAGCAGTGAAAGGACAGCTGGAAACACCATATATTTT
-	TRBV12-3/TRBV12-4	14	TRBJ2-1	-	CASRLRAGYNEQFF	-